This TCR beta chain originates from a study of OX40 agonist ivuxolimab in advanced cancers. Profiling relied on immunoSEQ multiplex PCR, and the TCRdb table lists in-frame clones only, not all of them. The sample has 42,000 or so clones; more than 75% are singletons. The CDR3 covers 17 residues. In germline, CDR1 is LNHNV, CDR2 YYDKDF (reference sequence). With V trimmed by 0 bases and J by 5 bases, 11 bases remained unmatched. This TCR came from an adult with an advanced solid tumor such as melanoma, head and neck, liver or kidney cancer. V usage is TRBV15 and J usage is TRBJ2-3; 7 bases are shared with TRBD2. The sample here was CD4+ or CD8+ T cells sorted from blood, taken in a trial of the OX40 agonist ivuxolimab. The CDR3: CATSRDRTGGGGDTQYF. CDR3 in DNA: TGTGCCACCAGCAGAGATCGAACGGGCGGGGGTGGAGATACGCAGTATTTT.